These 18 T cell receptor beta chains came from one sample sequenced in a study of T-cell memory formation after mild COVID-19. TCRdb re-called the 5' RACE reads through MiXCR, storing one row per CDR3 protein. Among more than 250,000 distinct CDR3 sequences listed, around 16% were seen once. Sequencing used PBMCs or a T cell subset sorted from them (not recorded which). Receptors originate from a man aged 18-30 years who had mild COVID-19 (a few samples of this study predate the infection). Cell type and time point are not known.

The J gene is TRBJ2-2, the V gene TRBV7-3; possible D gene TRBD1, 5 bases. The ends were cut back, 0 bases at V and 0 bases at J, with 5 bases in the middle. The germline gives CDR1 SGHTA, CDR2 FQGTGA. The length of the CDR3 is 15 residues. CDR3 sequence: CASSLTRANTGELFF. CDR3 in DNA: TGTGCCAGCAGCTTAACCAGGGCGAACACCGGGGAGCTGTTTTTT.

The genes are TRBV5-6 and TRBJ1-1, with D hard to call. Trimming shortened V by 1 base and J by 0 bases, and 10 bases separated the two germline ends. The CDR3 loop spans 15 amino acids. Germline V gives CDR1 SGHDT, CDR2 YYEEEE. The CDR3 DNA sequence: TGTGCCAGCAGCTTGCGTCCCAGTATGAACACTGAAGCTTTCTTT. This sequence encodes CASSLRPSMNTEAFF.

This clonotype was picked up many times. The chain carries TRBV7-8 and TRBJ2-3; 13 bases line up with TRBD2. The trim removed 2 bases at V and 5 bases at J, leaving 7 bases unmatched. The CDR3 is 17 residues long. Germline assignment: CDR1 SGHVS and CDR2 FQNEAQ. DNA of the CDR3: TGTGCCAGCAGCTTATTACTAGCGGGGGGGCAAAAAGATACGCAGTATTTT. Residues: CASSLLLAGGQKDTQYF.

This chain joins TRBV10-3 and TRBJ2-3; possibly TRBD1 for D (5 bases). The ends were cut back, 0 bases at V and 0 bases at J, with 10 bases in the middle. The CDR3 contains 16 residues. Germline CDR1 is ENHRY and CDR2 is SYGVKD. The CDR3 coding sequence is TGTGCCATCAGTGAGTCCCAGGGCCGGAGCACAGATACGCAGTATTTT. It is translated as CAISESQGRSTDTQYF.

This clonotype was seen only a few times. The J gene is TRBJ2-7, the V gene TRBV5-6; a possible D gene is TRBD1 (7 bases). Germline V lookup: CDR1 SGHDT, CDR2 YYEEEE. CDR3 size: 12 residues. Trimming took off 6 bases at V and 6 bases at J, with 13 bases between the two ends. CDR3 DNA: TGTGCCAGCAACAGGGGAGGAGGCGAGCAGTACGTC. This encodes CASNRGGGEQYV.

J is TRBJ1-5 and V is TRBV7-9; D perhaps matches TRBD1 (5 bases). Germline V gives CDR1 SEHNR, CDR2 FQNEAQ (reference sequence). The ends were cut back, 6 bases at V and 11 bases at J, with 14 bases in the middle. This CDR3 has 12 amino acids. CDR3: CASRGDGEAQHF. The CDR3 DNA reads TGTGCCAGCAGGGGGGACGGGGAGGCCCAGCATTTT.

In its sample, this clonotype was seen a few times. This rearrangement joins TRBV20-1 to TRBJ1-2, with D perhaps TRBD1 (6 bases). The ends were cut back, 0 bases at V and 1 base at J, with 12 bases in the middle. Germline CDR1 and CDR2: DFQATT and SNEGSKA (reference sequence). The CDR3 is made up of 15 amino acids. In nucleotides, the CDR3 is TGCAGTGCTAGAGACGGGGGCAGACTTAACTATGGCTACACCTTC. Translated: CSARDGGRLNYGYTF.

This chain connects TRBV7-9 to TRBJ1-6, with a tentative D call TRBD1 (5 bases). The ends were cut back, 8 bases at V and 0 bases at J, with 8 bases in the middle. From germline, CDR1 is SEHNR and CDR2 FQNEAQ (reference sequence). The CDR3 loop spans 14 amino acids. This CDR3 is CASQGSSYNSPLHF. Written as DNA, the CDR3 is TGTGCCAGCCAGGGAAGCTCCTATAATTCACCCCTCCACTTT.

This clonotype has a handful of counts. The chain employs TRBV12-3 or TRBV12-4 and TRBJ2-2; no definite D call. Deletions cut 6 bases from V and 3 bases from J, with 14 bases between. The CDR3 runs 15 residues. In DNA form, the CDR3 reads TGTGCCAGCAGCCTCATTCTCCCCCACACCGGGGAGCTGTTTTTT. Encoded protein: CASSLILPHTGELFF.

This chain joins TRBV20-1 and TRBJ1-5; maybe TRBD1 (6 bases). This CDR3 is 14 amino acids long. The germline V gene encodes CDR1 DFQATT and CDR2 SNEGSKA (reference sequence). Trimming pared 4 bases from V and 1 base from J, leaving 11 bases between. The CDR3 loop reads CSATAGVSNQPQHF. CDR3 sequence (DNA): TGCAGTGCTACCGCAGGGGTAAGCAATCAGCCCCAGCATTTT.

The table lists this clonotype with a few counts. This sequence joins TRBV7-9 and TRBJ1-2; maybe TRBD1 (5 bases). The germline V gene encodes CDR1 SEHNR and CDR2 FQNEAQ (reference sequence). Trimming took 10 bases from V and 7 from J, leaving 16 bases between them. This CDR3 comprises 12 residues. The CDR3 DNA reads TGTGCCACTCAGGGAGGGACCTCTGGCTACACCTTC. It codes for CATQGGTSGYTF.

V and J are TRBV5-6 and TRBJ2-3; no clear D. CDR3 length: 14 residues. Germline V CDR1 and CDR2: SGHDT, YYEEEE. V lost 0 bases, J lost 4 bases, and 9 bases lay in between. CDR3: CASSLEPLADTQYF. CDR3 nucleotide sequence: TGTGCCAGCAGCTTGGAGCCCCTCGCAGATACGCAGTATTTT.

The rearrangement links TRBV6-2 or TRBV6-3 to TRBJ2-1; D gene unclear. The length of the CDR3 is 14 residues. The V gene lost 0 bases and the J gene lost 9 bases, with 12 bases spanning the gap. CDR1 and CDR2 (germline): MNHEY, SVGEGT. The CDR3 spells CASSYSIGGPEQFF. In nucleotides, the CDR3 is TGTGCCAGCAGTTACTCGATAGGTGGCCCTGAGCAGTTCTTC.

The chain combines TRBV7-2 with TRBJ2-7; no firm D call. CDR1 and CDR2 from the germline V gene are SGHTA and FQGNSA. CDR3 length: 13 amino acids. The V and J ends lost 4 bases and 3 bases respectively, with 10 bases between them. The CDR3: CASSSREDYEQYF. The CDR3 nucleotides read TGTGCCAGCAGCTCTAGGGAAGACTACGAGCAGTACTTC.

V and J are TRBV7-8 and TRBJ2-2; D ambiguous. This CDR3 is 13 amino acids long. V dropped 4 bases and J dropped 4 bases, with 7 bases sitting between them. Germline CDR1 reads SGHVS; CDR2 reads FQNEAQ. This CDR3 reads CASSSRATGELFF. The CDR3 region has the DNA TGTGCCAGCAGCTCTCGGGCCACCGGGGAGCTGTTTTTT.

J is TRBJ2-7 and V is TRBV28; D is unresolved. The V and J ends lost 4 bases and 4 bases respectively, with 20 bases between them. The CDR3 is made up of 16 amino acids. Germline V lookup: CDR1 MDHEN, CDR2 SYDVKM. This CDR3 reads CASSSTGSDGYYEQYV. Written as DNA, the CDR3 is TGTGCCAGCAGTTCCACCGGATCCGACGGATATTACGAGCAGTACGTC.

This clonotype appeared many times. The chain joins TRBV20-1 to TRBJ1-1; TRBD1 matches at 7 bases. CDR1 and CDR2 from the germline V gene are DFQATT and SNEGSKA (reference sequence). There are 13 residues in the CDR3. Germline trimming cut 6 bases from V and 1 base from J; bases unmatched to any gene: 5. DNA of the CDR3: TGCAGTGCCTCCGGGACAGCGAACACTGAAGCTTTCTTT. It encodes CSASGTANTEAFF.

This clonotype was observed a few times. The chain combines TRBV19 with TRBJ1-2; 7 bases map to TRBD1. Per the germline V gene, CDR1 is LNHDA and CDR2 is SQIVND (reference sequence). The CDR3 covers 14 residues. Germline trimming cut 4 bases from V and 5 bases from J; bases unmatched to any gene: 7. The CDR3 is CASSNRDRYYGYTF. The CDR3 DNA follows: TGTGCCAGTAGTAACCGGGACAGATATTATGGCTACACCTTC.